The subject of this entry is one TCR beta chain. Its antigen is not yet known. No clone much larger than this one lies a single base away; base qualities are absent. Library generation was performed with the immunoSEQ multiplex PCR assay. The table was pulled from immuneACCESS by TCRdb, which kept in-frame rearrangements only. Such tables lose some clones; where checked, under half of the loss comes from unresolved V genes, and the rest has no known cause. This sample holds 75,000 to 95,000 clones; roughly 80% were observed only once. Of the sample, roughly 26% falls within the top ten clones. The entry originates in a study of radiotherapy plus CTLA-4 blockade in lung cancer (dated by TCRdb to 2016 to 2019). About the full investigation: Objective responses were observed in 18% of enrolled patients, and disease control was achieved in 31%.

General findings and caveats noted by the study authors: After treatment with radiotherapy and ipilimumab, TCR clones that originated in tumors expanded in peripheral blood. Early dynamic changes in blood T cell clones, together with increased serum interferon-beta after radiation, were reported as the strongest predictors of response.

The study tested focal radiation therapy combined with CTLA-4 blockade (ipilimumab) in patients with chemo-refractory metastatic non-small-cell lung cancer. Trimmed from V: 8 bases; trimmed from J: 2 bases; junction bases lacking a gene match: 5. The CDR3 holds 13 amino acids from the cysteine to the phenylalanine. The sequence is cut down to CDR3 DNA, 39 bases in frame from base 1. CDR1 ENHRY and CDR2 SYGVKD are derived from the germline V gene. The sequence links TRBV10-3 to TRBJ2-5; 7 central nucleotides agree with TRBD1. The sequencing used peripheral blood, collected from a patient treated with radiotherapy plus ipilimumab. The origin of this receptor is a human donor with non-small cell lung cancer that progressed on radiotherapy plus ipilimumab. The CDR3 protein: CAIGMGQQETQYF. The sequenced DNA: TGTGCCATCGGGATGGGACAGCAAGAGACCCAGTACTTC.